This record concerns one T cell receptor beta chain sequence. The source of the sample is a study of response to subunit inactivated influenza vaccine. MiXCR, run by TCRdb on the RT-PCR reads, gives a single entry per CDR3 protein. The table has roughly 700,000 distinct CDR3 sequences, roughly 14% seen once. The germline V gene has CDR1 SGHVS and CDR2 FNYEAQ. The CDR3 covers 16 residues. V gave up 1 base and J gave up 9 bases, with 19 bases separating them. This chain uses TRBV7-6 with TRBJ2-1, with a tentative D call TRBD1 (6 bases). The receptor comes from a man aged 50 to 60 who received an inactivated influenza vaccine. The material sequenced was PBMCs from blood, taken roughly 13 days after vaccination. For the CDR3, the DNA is TGTGCCAGCAGCTTAGAGGTTCGGGGCCCCAGGGGTGAGCAGTTCTTC. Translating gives CASSLEVRGPRGEQFF.